The 18 T cell receptor beta chains below all came from one sample that was sequenced in a study of blood T cells in healthy people across ages. For the second PCR, which ran for about 6 to 12 cycles, a sample-barcoded 5' primer and a J-beta primer mix were used. TCRdb re-called the 5' RACE reads through MiXCR, storing one row per CDR3 protein. The sample holds around 1.5 million distinct CDR3 sequences, 40% to 50% seen once. Sequencing was carried out using blood. Every receptor here comes from a woman in her late teens or twenties in good health.

The V gene is TRBV2, the J gene TRBJ2-1, with D possibly being TRBD2 (5 bases). Germline lookup yields CDR1 SNHLY and CDR2 FYNNEI. V lost 8 bases, J lost 4 bases, and 12 bases lay in between. The CDR3 spans 13 residues. The CDR3 loop reads CASYGGYYNEQFF. The CDR3 nucleotides read TGTGCCAGCTATGGCGGGTATTACAATGAGCAGTTCTTC.

This clonotype was seen a few times. The V call is TRBV7-6, the J call TRBJ2-3, with D perhaps given as TRBD1 or TRBD2 (5 bases each). Per the germline V gene, CDR1 is SGHVS and CDR2 is FNYEAQ. CDR3 length equals 13 residues. Trimming took 8 bases from V and 0 from J, leaving 9 bases between them. The DNA for the CDR3 is TGTGCCAGCGGGGACCTAAGCACAGATACGCAGTATTTT. Encoded protein: CASGDLSTDTQYF.

On this clonotype: Possible read error: a much larger clone is one base away. This sequence joins TRBV29-1 and TRBJ1-1; D perhaps matches TRBD1 (5 bases). The CDR3 runs 12 residues. From germline, CDR1 is SQVTM and CDR2 ANQGSEA. V shed 7 bases and J shed 3 bases, with 12 bases lying between them. The CDR3 loop is CSGGQTDTEAFF. The CDR3 DNA sequence: TGCAGCGGCGGGCAGACAGACACTGAAGCTTTCTTT.

There are a few counts of this clonotype. The chain has TRBV29-1 and TRBJ2-1; possible D gene TRBD2, 5 bases. Germline assignment: CDR1 SQVTM and CDR2 ANQGSEA. The CDR3 runs to 10 residues. V dropped 4 bases and J dropped 9 bases, with 7 bases sitting between them. The DNA of the CDR3 is TGCAGCGTTGGCGGGTTTGAGCAGTTCTTC. Translated, it gives CSVGGFEQFF.

This clonotype has just one count. The DNA of the CDR3 is TGTGCCAGCAGCGGAGGACAGGGGAGCTATGAGCAGTTCTTC. Its translation: CASSGGQGSYEQFF. The rearrangement links TRBV7-6 to TRBJ2-1, with 9 bases matching TRBD1. Germline trimming cut 5 bases from V and 8 bases from J; bases unmatched to any gene: 7. CDR3 size: 14 residues. CDR1 is SGHVS and CDR2 is FNYEAQ in the germline V gene.

This clonotype was counted only a few times. The chain is built from TRBV24-1 and TRBJ2-1; D is perhaps TRBD1 (6 bases). Germline-derived CDR1 and CDR2 are KGHDR and SFDVKD. V lost 9 bases to trimming and J lost 10 bases, with 21 bases between them. CDR3 length equals 14 residues. The CDR3 loop is CATGKELGGEEQFF. The CDR3 coding sequence is TGTGCCACCGGCAAGGAACTAGGGGGTGAGGAGCAGTTCTTC.

CDR3 in amino acids: CASSWRGESDTEAFF. CDR3 coding DNA: TGCGCCAGCAGCTGGAGGGGGGAAAGTGACACTGAAGCTTTCTTT. The rearrangement uses TRBV5-1 and TRBJ1-1; D is perhaps TRBD1 (6 bases). The germline gives CDR1 SGHRS, CDR2 YFSETQ. There are 15 residues in the CDR3. V lost 3 bases and J 3 bases, leaving 15 bases between the germline ends.

This clonotype has just a few counts. CDR3 sequence reads: CASGTGGAHSYEQFF. As DNA, the CDR3 is TGTGCCAGCGGCACAGGCGGGGCTCACAGCTATGAGCAGTTCTTC. The V call is TRBV7-2, the J call TRBJ2-1, with D perhaps matching TRBD2 (6 bases). The CDR3 is made up of 15 amino acids. Germline V gene sequence: CDR1 SGHTA, CDR2 FQGNSA. V lost 8 bases, J lost 8 bases, and 22 bases lay in between.

This sequence joins TRBV5-1 and TRBJ1-1, with TRBD1 identical over 9 bases. Germline assignment: CDR1 SGHRS and CDR2 YFSETQ. V shed 6 bases, J shed 5 bases, and the junction held 8 bases outside the gene matches. The CDR3 spans 14 residues. As DNA, the CDR3 is TGCGCCAGCACCCAGGGACAGGGCTTTACTGAAGCTTTCTTT. It is translated as CASTQGQGFTEAFF. Full variable domain (outside the CDR3, taken from reference TRBV5-1 and TRBJ1-1): KAGVTQTPRYLIKTRGQQVTLSCSPISGHRSVSWYQQTPGQGLQFLFEYFSETQRNKGNFPGRFSGRQFSNSRSEMNVSTLELGDSALYLCASTQGQGFTEAFFGQGTRLTVV.

The chain carries TRBV18 and TRBJ1-2; unclear D gene. Trimming cost V 3 bases and J 4 bases, with 12 bases left between them. Per germline, CDR1 KGHSH and CDR2 LQKENI. The CDR3 extends over 14 amino acids. DNA for the CDR3: TGTGCCAGCTCACCCATTGCTGCGGTCTATGGCTACACCTTC. This codes for CASSPIAAVYGYTF.

The V and J genes are TRBV20-1 and TRBJ2-1; 9 bases agree with TRBD2. The CDR3 consists of 14 residues. V lost 3 bases, J lost 9 bases, and 9 bases stayed unmatched. Germline CDR1 reads DFQATT; CDR2 reads SNEGSKA (reference sequence). CDR3: CSASRAGGASEQFF. The DNA for the CDR3 is TGCAGTGCTAGCAGGGCGGGGGGGGCTAGTGAGCAGTTCTTC.

This clonotype was counted only a few times. The chain recombines TRBV20-1 with TRBJ2-1, with D tentatively TRBD1 or TRBD2 (5 bases each). Trimming shortened V by 3 bases and J by 0 bases, and 9 bases separated the two germline ends. Germline values: CDR1 DFQATT, CDR2 SNEGSKA (reference sequence). This CDR3 region has 14 residues. CDR3 nucleotides: TGCAGTGCTAGCGGGGCGAGCTCCTACAATGAGCAGTTCTTC. Protein sequence: CSASGASSYNEQFF.

The rearrangement uses TRBV5-1 and TRBJ2-7; D may be TRBD2 (5 bases). The CDR3 is 17 amino acids. V was cut by 4 bases and J by 3 bases, with 23 bases left in between. Germline CDR1 is SGHRS and CDR2 is YFSETQ. In nucleotides, the CDR3 is TGCGCCAGCAGCCGTCTTGGGTGGGGAGACGATCTCTACGAGCAGTACTTC. Protein product: CASSRLGWGDDLYEQYF.

The chain recombines TRBV20-1 with TRBJ2-5; D might be TRBD2 (7 bases). Germline values: CDR1 DFQATT, CDR2 SNEGSKA (reference sequence). V was shortened by 6 bases and J by 4 bases, with 21 bases between the two germline ends. The CDR3 has 15 amino acids. CDR3 sequence (DNA): TGCAGTGCCCCCGAAGGGGGGGGGTACCGAGAGACCCAGTACTTC. Amino acid sequence: CSAPEGGGYRETQYF.

This clonotype was counted between two and nine times. The chain employs TRBV20-1 and TRBJ2-1, with D tentatively TRBD2 (6 bases). Germline CDR1 and CDR2: DFQATT and SNEGSKA (reference sequence). The CDR3 sequence is 17 residues long. V gave up 0 bases and J gave up 7 bases, with 22 bases separating them. Here the CDR3 DNA reads TGCAGTGCTAGAGAGGGGAGGAAGCAAAAAAATATGAATGAGCAGTTCTTC. Translation gives CSAREGRKQKNMNEQFF.

The V gene is TRBV28, the J gene TRBJ1-5, with D hard to call. Trimming removed 7 bases at V and 0 bases at J, with 7 bases between. CDR3 length: 13 residues. CDR1 MDHEN and CDR2 SYDVKM come from the germline V gene. CDR3 in amino acids: CASTRISNQPQHF. The CDR3 nucleotides are TGTGCCAGCACCCGAATTAGCAATCAGCCCCAGCATTTT.

V is TRBV28 and J is TRBJ1-2; D gene unclear. Germline values: CDR1 MDHEN, CDR2 SYDVKM. The CDR3 has 14 residues. Trimming stripped 6 bases from V and 3 bases from J, with 14 bases between. This CDR3 is CASRSTGKDYGYTF. DNA for the CDR3: TGTGCCAGCAGGTCAACGGGGAAGGACTATGGCTACACCTTC.

This chain links TRBV25-1 with TRBJ1-5; no clear D gene. V dropped 0 bases and J dropped 5 bases, with 8 bases sitting between them. Germline-derived CDR1 and CDR2 are MGHDK and SYGVNS. The CDR3 extends over 14 amino acids. In DNA, the CDR3 is TGTGCCAGCAGTGAATACGGCTACGATCAGCCCCAGCATTTT. Its protein is CASSEYGYDQPQHF.